The clone carrying this T cell receptor (beta chain) was picked up a small number of times. This entry comes from a study of T cells in Graves' hyperthyroidism and ophthalmopathy. The CDR3 loop spans 13 amino acids. V was pared by 8 bases and J by 1 base, with 14 bases between. Germline assignment: CDR1 SQVTM and CDR2 ANQGSEA. Amplification of TCR beta CDR3 regions used RNA as the template. A set of HTBI primers served as the primers for a first-round RT-PCR of the TCR CDR3. TCRdb reprocessed the multiplex PCR reads with MiXCR, giving one entry per CDR3 protein. The sample shows 600,000 to 850,000 distinct CDR3 sequences, around 20% of them seen only once.

This clonotype originated in a woman aged 45 to 65 with Graves' hyperthyroidism that later progressed to Graves' ophthalmopathy. Sequenced input: blood. The chain has TRBV29-1 and TRBJ1-1; tentatively, D is TRBD1 (6 bases). The CDR3 is CSRRGAQNTEAFF. CDR3 nucleotide sequence: TGCAGCCGGCGGGGGGCCCAGAACACTGAAGCTTTCTTT.